The 25 T cell receptor beta chains listed next were all sequenced from one sample in a study of T cell changes during pregnancy in multiple sclerosis (dated by TCRdb to 2018 to 2020). Libraries came from the immunoSEQ multiplex PCR assay. Imported from immuneACCESS, the table was reduced by TCRdb to in-frame sequences with V and J called. These copies leave out some clones; in studies compared against another copy, an unresolved V gene accounts for under half, and the cause of the remainder is not known. The sample table records 70,000 to 80,000 clones; approximately 92% of these occur just once. The ten largest clones take up roughly 1% of the sample. The sample was peripheral blood, taken in the first trimester of pregnancy. The receptors were sampled from a female donor with multiple sclerosis, enrolled in a pregnancy study.

This clone showed up just once. The chain uses TRBV7-8 and TRBJ2-1; possible D gene TRBD2, 5 bases. V lost 5 bases to trimming and J lost 4 bases, with 15 bases between them. Germline CDR1 and CDR2: SGHVS and FQNEAQ. The CDR3 has 15 residues. Here the CDR3 DNA reads TGTGCCAGCAGCCCACCCCCGACGGGGTACAATGAGCAGTTCTTC. Translating gives CASSPPPTGYNEQFF.

This chain joins TRBV10-3 and TRBJ1-3; D ambiguous. This CDR3 region has 14 residues. CDR1 is ENHRY and CDR2 is SYGVKD in the germline V gene. V was pared by 5 bases and J by 6 bases, with 14 bases between. CDR3: CAISPAGEINTIYF. The CDR3 DNA reads TGTGCCATCAGTCCTGCGGGAGAGATAAACACCATATATTTT.

This clone turned up a few times. The V gene is TRBV29-1, the J gene TRBJ1-1; D uncertain. This CDR3 has 14 residues. CDR1 is SQVTM and CDR2 is ANQGSEA in the germline V gene. Trimming removed 4 bases from V and 0 bases from J, with 12 bases in between. CDR3: CSVGQIAMNTEAFF. CDR3 nucleotide sequence: TGCAGCGTTGGGCAGATAGCTATGAACACTGAAGCTTTCTTT.

The chain employs TRBV7-6 and TRBJ1-3; 7 bases align to TRBD1. Germline V gene data show CDR1 as SGHVS and CDR2 as FNYEAQ. The V gene end was trimmed by 4 bases and the J gene end by 2 bases; junction bases not matched to a gene: 5. The CDR3 runs to 15 residues. The CDR3 reads CASSSTGDAGNTIYF. CDR3 bases: TGTGCCAGCAGCTCTACAGGGGACGCTGGAAACACCATATATTTT. The full variable domain, in which reference TRBV7-6 and TRBJ1-3 provide the parts outside the CDR3, is GAGVSQSPRYKVTKRGQDVALRCDPISGHVSLYWYRQALGQGPEFLTYFNYEAQQDKSGLPNDRFSAERPEGSISTLTIQRTEQRDSAMYRCASSSTGDAGNTIYFGEGSWLTVV.

The chain uses TRBV1 and TRBJ1-2; TRBD1 is the table's D call and was not checked against the DNA. TRBV1 is an annotated pseudogene. There are 16 residues in the CDR3. The CDR3 reads CTSSTTGQGAPYGYTF. CDR3 nucleotides: TGCACCAGCAGCACCACGGGACAGGGGGCACCCTATGGCTACACCTTC.

This clone showed up just once. The chain employs TRBV5-4 and TRBJ2-2; 9 positions agree with TRBD2. J was trimmed by 5 bases and V by 4 bases; bases with no gene match: 3. This CDR3 contains 14 residues. Germline assignment: CDR1 SGHNT and CDR2 YYREEE (reference sequence). CDR3 residues: CASSPGLATGELFF. In DNA form, the CDR3 reads TGTGCCAGCAGCCCGGGACTAGCTACCGGGGAGCTGTTTTTT.

The V gene is TRBV4-3, the J gene TRBJ1-1; TRBD1 agrees at 9 bases. Germline V CDR1 and CDR2: LGHNA, YSLEER. V shed 3 bases and J 3 bases; nucleotides not matched to a gene: 8. This CDR3 has 16 amino acids. CDR3 in DNA: TGCGCCAGCAGCCAGTCCGGGACAGGGCGTTACACTGAAGCTTTCTTT. It translates to CASSQSGTGRYTEAFF.

The chain has TRBV7-9 and TRBJ2-1; a possible D gene is TRBD1 (5 bases). V shed 5 bases and J shed 7 bases, with 9 bases lying between them. CDR3 length: 12 residues. The germline V gene has CDR1 SEHNR and CDR2 FQNEAQ (reference sequence). The CDR3 DNA follows: TGTGCCAGCAGCACCCGACAGAATGAGCAGTTCTTC. The encoded protein is CASSTRQNEQFF.

This clone was found once. The chain has TRBV7-2 and TRBJ2-5; D is unclear. The CDR3 contains 12 residues. Deletions cut 5 bases from V and 5 bases from J, with 9 bases between. Germline loops: CDR1 SGHTA, CDR2 FQGNSA. The CDR3 DNA reads as TGTGCCAGCAGCCGCCCGCGCGAGACCCAGTACTTC. This codes for CASSRPRETQYF.

This chain joins TRBV29-1 and TRBJ2-1; a weak D match, TRBD1 (6 bases). V was clipped by 6 bases and J by 6 bases, with 12 bases between them. The V gene's germline CDR1 is SQVTM and CDR2 ANQGSEA. CDR3 size: 12 residues. The CDR3 here is CSVDRFTNEQFF. The CDR3 DNA is TGCAGCGTCGACAGGTTTACCAATGAGCAGTTCTTC.

This chain joins TRBV5-1 and TRBJ2-1; D unresolved. CDR1 is SGHRS, CDR2 YFSETQ, per germline. This CDR3 spans 13 amino acids. Trimming removed 2 bases from V and 3 bases from J, with 6 bases in between. For the CDR3, the DNA is TGCGCCAGCAGCTTTCTCGGCTACAATGAGCAGTTCTTC. As protein: CASSFLGYNEQFF.

On this clone: One end of the junction is discordant with germline, which a read error may explain. This chain joins TRBV2 and TRBJ2-2; 7 nucleotides line up with TRBD1. The length of the CDR3 is 15 residues. Germline V gene data show CDR1 as SNHLY and CDR2 as FYNNEI. CDR3 in DNA: TGTGCCGGCAGATGGGACAGTGAGGACACCGGGGAGCTGTTTTTT. Translation: CAGRWDSEDTGELFF.

The chain couples TRBV7-9 to TRBJ2-1, with a possible D match to TRBD2 (7 bases). CDR1 and CDR2 (germline): SEHNR, FQNEAQ (reference sequence). Trimming shortened V by 5 bases and J by 4 bases, and 15 bases separated the two germline ends. The CDR3 is made up of 15 amino acids. The CDR3 DNA follows: TGTGCCAGCAGCGAAGGGGGGGTACTGTACAATGAGCAGTTCTTC. Its protein product is CASSEGGVLYNEQFF.

V gene TRBV7-2 combines with J gene TRBJ2-3; 7 nucleotides line up with TRBD1. This CDR3 region has 17 residues. Germline V gene sequence: CDR1 SGHTA, CDR2 FQGNSA. The V and J ends lost 3 bases and 2 bases, in that order; junction bases with no gene match: 11. CDR3 sequence (DNA): TGTGCCAGCAGCTTTCCCAGAGAGGGGGCCCTCACAGATACGCAGTATTTT. Translated: CASSFPREGALTDTQYF.

As DNA, the CDR3 is TGCGCCAGCAGCTTCCGTGGGCAGACCCGCTCTGGGGCCAACGTCCTGACTTTC. It specifies CASSFRGQTRSGANVLTF. This rearrangement joins TRBV5-1 to TRBJ2-6; unclear D gene. With 2 bases removed from V and 0 bases from J, the gap between germline ends came to 15 bases. The CDR3 length is 18 residues. Germline CDR1 reads SGHRS; CDR2 reads YFSETQ.

This chain joins TRBV28 and TRBJ1-5, with D maybe TRBD1 (6 bases). V was pared by 1 base and J by 2 bases, with 6 bases between. This CDR3 spans 14 amino acids. From germline, CDR1 is MDHEN and CDR2 SYDVKM. The CDR3 region is CASSLSGGNQPQHF. The CDR3 DNA reads as TGTGCCAGCAGTTTATCAGGGGGCAATCAGCCCCAGCATTTT.

This chain uses TRBV2 with TRBJ1-2; 8 positions agree with TRBD1. Germline loops: CDR1 SNHLY, CDR2 FYNNEI. J lost 2 bases, V lost 7 bases, and 9 bases had no gene match. CDR3 length equals 15 residues. The CDR3 region has the DNA TGTGCCAGCACCCAGAGGCGGACAGGGAACTATGGCTACACCTTC. It is translated as CASTQRRTGNYGYTF.

The chain couples TRBV7-2 to TRBJ1-5, with 7 positions matching TRBD1. CDR1 SGHTA and CDR2 FQGNSA come from the germline V gene. Losses at the gene ends were 8 bases for V and 5 bases for J; bases not matched to a gene: 9. This CDR3 spans 14 amino acids. DNA for the CDR3: TGTGCCAGCGCTGGGGACAGTGTCGATCAGCCCCAGCATTTT. Protein product: CASAGDSVDQPQHF.

The chain employs TRBV6-6 and TRBJ1-2, with 7 nucleotides matching TRBD1. The V gene's germline CDR1 is MNHNY and CDR2 SVGAGI (reference sequence). The CDR3 sequence is 15 residues long. With V trimmed by 6 bases and J by 4 bases, 11 bases remained unmatched. CDR3 sequence reads: CASRVQGSLFYGYTF. In DNA, the CDR3 is TGTGCCAGCAGAGTACAGGGGTCCCTATTCTATGGCTACACCTTC.

This rearrangement joins TRBV14 to TRBJ1-2; TRBD1 might be the D (6 bases). V lost 2 bases to trimming and J lost 2 bases, with 21 bases between them. In germline, CDR1 is SGHDN, CDR2 FVKESK. The CDR3 runs to 18 residues. This CDR3 is CASSQFGRGRQTNYGYTF. The CDR3 DNA sequence: TGTGCCAGCAGCCAATTCGGCAGGGGTAGGCAGACGAACTATGGCTACACCTTC.

The chain couples TRBV7-9 to TRBJ2-7; tentatively, D is TRBD1 (6 bases). This CDR3 is 16 amino acids long. Trimming took 2 bases from V and 0 from J, leaving 14 bases between them. CDR1 and CDR2 from the germline V gene are SEHNR and FQNEAQ (reference sequence). CDR3 amino acids: CASSLTPGQVSYEQYF. The CDR3, as DNA: TGTGCCAGCAGCTTAACCCCGGGACAAGTCTCCTACGAGCAGTACTTC.

The V and J genes are TRBV30 and TRBJ1-2; D is unresolved. V shed 3 bases and J shed 4 bases, with 6 bases lying between them. This CDR3 has 11 amino acids. Per germline, CDR1 GTSNPN and CDR2 SVGIG (reference sequence). In DNA, the CDR3 is TGTGCCTGGAGCTCTACCTATGGCTACACCTTC. Translation gives CAWSSTYGYTF. Complete variable domain (other parts from reference TRBV30 and TRBJ1-2): SQTIHQWPATLVQPVGSPLSLECTVEGTSNPNLYWYRQAAGRGLQLLFYSVGIGQISSEVPQNLSASRPQDRQFILSSKKLLLSDSGFYLCAWSSTYGYTFGSGTRLTVV.

The chain is built from TRBV29-1 and TRBJ1-1; no reliable D call. Germline CDR1 SQVTM, CDR2 ANQGSEA. V lost 3 bases and J lost 5, with 7 bases in between. The CDR3 covers 11 residues. CDR3 sequence: CSVERETEAFF. CDR3 sequence (DNA): TGCAGCGTTGAGAGGGAGACTGAAGCTTTCTTT.

The V call is TRBV5-1, the J call TRBJ2-3; 11 nucleotides line up with TRBD2. Unmatched junction bases numbered 3, after V lost 2 bases and J lost 1 base. In germline, CDR1 is SGHRS, CDR2 YFSETQ. The CDR3 has 16 amino acids. The CDR3 DNA follows: TGCGCCAGCAGCTTTGAGACTAGCGGGGGCACAGATACGCAGTATTTT. It specifies CASSFETSGGTDTQYF.

The rearrangement links TRBV5-1 to TRBJ1-4; 9 bases are a match to TRBD1. Trimming took 0 bases from V and 4 from J; bases not matched to a gene: 7. The CDR3 has 17 residues. Germline V gene data show CDR1 as SGHRS and CDR2 as YFSETQ. The CDR3: CASSLEQGADSNEKLFF. The DNA of the CDR3 is TGCGCCAGCAGCTTGGAACAGGGGGCCGATAGTAATGAAAAACTGTTTTTT.